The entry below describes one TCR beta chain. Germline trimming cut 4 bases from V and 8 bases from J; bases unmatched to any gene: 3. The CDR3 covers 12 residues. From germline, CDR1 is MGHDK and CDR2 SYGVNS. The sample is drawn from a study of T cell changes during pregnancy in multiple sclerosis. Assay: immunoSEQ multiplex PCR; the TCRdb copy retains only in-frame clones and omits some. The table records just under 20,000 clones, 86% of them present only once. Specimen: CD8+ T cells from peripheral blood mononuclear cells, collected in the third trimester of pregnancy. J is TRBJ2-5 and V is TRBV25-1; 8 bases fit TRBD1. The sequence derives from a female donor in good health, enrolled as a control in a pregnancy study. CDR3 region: CASSGQGNTQYF. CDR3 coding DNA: TGTGCCAGCAGTGGACAGGGGAATACCCAGTACTTC. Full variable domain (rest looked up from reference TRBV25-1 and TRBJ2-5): EADIYQTPRYLVIGTGKKITLECSQTMGHDKMYWYQQDPGMELHLIHYSYGVNSTEKGDLSSESTVSRIRTEHFPLTLESARPSHTSQYLCASSGQGNTQYFGPGTRLLVL.